One T cell receptor (beta chain) is described in this entry. What it binds is not known. This entry comes from a study of response to subunit inactivated influenza vaccine. Study-level points and caveats: That few new T cells are recruited by each seasonal influenza vaccination was the authors' suggestion.

Trimming removed 4 bases from V and 4 bases from J; junction bases left unmatched: 11. From germline, CDR1 is SGHDT and CDR2 YYEEEE. The CDR3 length is 17 residues. MiXCR, run by TCRdb on the RT-PCR reads, gives a single entry per CDR3 protein. The table records 500,000 to 600,000 distinct CDR3 sequences, 6.5% to 8% of them present only once. The chain recombines TRBV5-6 with TRBJ2-2; 9 nucleotides match TRBD2. This sample comprised PBMCs from blood, obtained roughly 24 months after vaccination. This sequence was found in a man between 50 and 75 years old who received an inactivated influenza vaccine. The CDR3 DNA reads as TGTGCCAGCAGCGCGACTAACAGCGGGAGGTCCACCGGGGAGCTGTTTTTT. It is translated as CASSATNSGRSTGELFF.